What follows are 30 T cell receptor beta chains derived from one specimen sequenced in a study of shared clonotypes between healthy human individuals. TCRdb's table, derived via immunoSEQ multiplex PCR, lists solely in-frame clones and lacks some. The sample has 2 million to 3 million clones, roughly 93% seen once. What was sequenced was naive CD4+ T cells from PBMCs. Subset given: CD45RA+ positively selected. These receptors came from a man younger than 30 in good health. Some clones in this sample may be carry-over from other donors' samples.

This rearrangement joins TRBV2 to TRBJ1-1; D is ambiguous. V was shortened by 4 bases and J by 1 base, with 13 bases between the two germline ends. The CDR3 has 15 amino acids. Germline V gene sequence: CDR1 SNHLY, CDR2 FYNNEI. The CDR3 spells CASSGLGRPNTEAFF. In nucleotides, the CDR3 is TGTGCCAGCAGTGGTTTAGGCAGGCCGAACACTGAAGCTTTCTTT.

The genes are TRBV6-5 and TRBJ1-5, with D uncertain. V lost 8 bases and J lost 7, with 15 bases in between. Germline V gene data show CDR1 as MNHEY and CDR2 as SVGAGI. CDR3 size: 13 residues. As DNA, the CDR3 is TGTGCCAGCTCTCGGGCTTCGGCCCAGCCCCAGCATTTT. Translating gives CASSRASAQPQHF.

Notes on this clone: This sample also contains other DNA sequences that code for the same CDR3. This rearrangement joins TRBV5-1 to TRBJ2-2; 9 bases fit TRBD2. The CDR3 contains 17 residues. The V segment lost 2 bases and the J segment 4 bases; nucleotides outside the gene matches: 9. From germline, CDR1 is SGHRS and CDR2 YFSETQ. CDR3 residues: CASSLLAGGPSTGELFF. CDR3 sequence (DNA): TGCGCCAGCAGCTTACTGGCGGGAGGGCCTAGCACCGGGGAGCTGTTTTTT.

The chain is built from TRBV7-2 and TRBJ2-1; D perhaps matches TRBD2 (6 bases). CDR3 length equals 15 residues. From germline, CDR1 is SGHTA and CDR2 FQGNSA. V was clipped by 3 bases and J by 4 bases, with 13 bases between them. The CDR3 is CASSFSSARYNEQFF. The CDR3 DNA sequence: TGTGCCAGCAGCTTTTCTAGCGCCAGGTACAATGAGCAGTTCTTC.

This chain uses TRBV2 with TRBJ2-4; D possibly uses TRBD1 or TRBD2 (5 bases each). The CDR3 runs to 17 residues. In germline, CDR1 is SNHLY, CDR2 FYNNEI. Trimming pared 4 bases from V and 7 bases from J, leaving 23 bases between. The CDR3 region has the DNA TGTGCCAGCAGTGGGGAATTAGACAAACTCTGGGGGAACATTCAGTACTTC. Translating it yields CASSGELDKLWGNIQYF.

V usage is TRBV5-1 and J usage is TRBJ2-2, with TRBD2 matching 8 bases. The CDR3 loop spans 15 amino acids. The V and J ends lost 5 bases and 8 bases, in that order; junction bases with no gene match: 11. Per germline, CDR1 SGHRS and CDR2 YFSETQ. As DNA, the CDR3 is TGCGCCAGCAGTCCAACCGAGGGACTAGTAGGGGAGCTGTTTTTT. Translation gives CASSPTEGLVGELFF.

CDR3 nucleotide sequence: TGCGCCAGCAGCCCCAACACTCAGGGGGCGGCTGGAAACACCATATATTTT. It encodes CASSPNTQGAAGNTIYF. The rearrangement links TRBV5-1 to TRBJ1-3, with 8 bases lining up with TRBD1. Germline V gene sequence: CDR1 SGHRS, CDR2 YFSETQ. This CDR3 is built from 17 residues. Trimming at V came to 4 bases and at J to 2 bases, leaving 11 bases not matched to a gene.

V gene TRBV6-1 combines with J gene TRBJ2-2; tentative D call: TRBD2 (5 bases). This CDR3 contains 15 residues. Germline V gene sequence: CDR1 MNHNS, CDR2 SASEGT. V was pared by 3 bases and J by 4 bases, with 12 bases between. The CDR3 region is CASSEGGGSTGELFF. CDR3 sequence (DNA): TGTGCCAGCAGTGAGGGCGGTGGGAGCACCGGGGAGCTGTTTTTT.

The rearrangement joins TRBV27 to TRBJ2-7; D is ambiguous. The CDR3 runs 15 residues. Trimming cost V 6 bases and J 0 bases, with 15 bases left between them. Germline lookup yields CDR1 MNHEY and CDR2 SMNVEV (reference sequence). CDR3 loop: CASSRRHMSSYEQYF. For the CDR3, the DNA is TGTGCCAGCAGCCGAAGACACATGAGCTCCTACGAGCAGTACTTC.

The chain uses TRBV7-9 and TRBJ2-5, with 9 bases that match TRBD1. Germline-derived CDR1 and CDR2 are SEHNR and FQNEAQ (reference sequence). The CDR3 sequence is 14 residues long. V gave up 1 base and J gave up 5 bases; unmatched junction bases: 2. Here the CDR3 DNA reads TGTGCCAGCAGCTTAGTTGGGACAGGGGAGACCCAGTACTTC. This gives the protein CASSLVGTGETQYF.

V is TRBV9 and J is TRBJ2-3; maybe TRBD1 (5 bases). V dropped 3 bases and J dropped 5 bases, with 19 bases sitting between them. The germline CDR1 and CDR2 sequences are SGDLS and YYNGEE. The CDR3 spans 16 residues. CDR3 residues: CASSGGRAINIDTQYF. DNA of the CDR3: TGTGCCAGCAGCGGTGGCAGGGCCATCAATATAGATACGCAGTATTTT.

This clone was seen once. The rearrangement links TRBV15 to TRBJ1-4; D unclear. The germline V gene has CDR1 LNHNV and CDR2 YYDKDF (reference sequence). V was clipped by 11 bases and J by 8 bases, with 18 bases between them. This CDR3 is built from 13 residues. The CDR3 sequence: CASAVGYEEKLFF. The DNA of the CDR3 is TGTGCCTCCGCGGTGGGCTACGAGGAAAAACTGTTTTTT.

This chain links TRBV7-9 with TRBJ2-3; D possibly corresponds to TRBD1 (5 bases). CDR1 SEHNR and CDR2 FQNEAQ come from the germline V gene (reference sequence). Trimming shortened V by 6 bases and J by 6 bases, and 13 bases separated the two germline ends. The CDR3 has 13 residues. The CDR3 reads CASRGQGEDTQYF. Written as DNA, the CDR3 is TGTGCCAGCAGGGGGCAGGGCGAGGATACGCAGTATTTT.

V and J are TRBV28 and TRBJ1-1; D gene unclear. The V end lost 6 bases, the J end lost 4 bases, and 18 bases lay between the germline ends. CDR1 MDHEN and CDR2 SYDVKM come from the germline V gene. The CDR3 covers 15 residues. The chain's CDR3 is CASRLLVGRSTEAFF. The CDR3 DNA is TGTGCCAGCAGACTACTCGTCGGGAGGAGCACTGAAGCTTTCTTT.

The gene calls are TRBV15 and TRBJ2-7; 7 bases are shared with TRBD1. The CDR3 is 16 residues long. The germline V gene has CDR1 LNHNV and CDR2 YYDKDF (reference sequence). V trimming: 1 base; J trimming: 4 bases; junction bases outside the gene matches: 10. The chain's CDR3 is CATSRVVAGGSYEQYF. CDR3 nucleotide sequence: TGTGCCACCAGCAGAGTCGTGGCAGGGGGTTCTTACGAGCAGTACTTC.

This clone was recorded only once. The rearrangement uses TRBV7-2 and TRBJ2-5; the D is unclear. The J call may be in error: the DNA end matches TRBJ2-7 better. This CDR3 has 13 residues. Germline V gene lookup returns CDR1 SGHTA and CDR2 FQGNSA. The CDR3 coding sequence is TGTGCCAGCAGCTTAAGATACTCCTACGAGCAGTACTTC. Protein product: CASSLRYSYEQYF.

The chain's CDR3 is CASSSRLSGPGDNEQFF. CDR3 DNA sequence: TGTGCCAGCAGCTCAAGACTTAGCGGGCCTGGGGACAATGAGCAGTTCTTC. This chain links TRBV7-8 with TRBJ2-1, with 7 nucleotides matching TRBD2. With V trimmed by 4 bases and J by 5 bases, 14 bases remained unmatched. The CDR3 is 17 amino acids. Germline CDR1 SGHVS, CDR2 FQNEAQ.

This clone was observed once. CDR3 protein: CATGGVMNTEAFF. In nucleotides, the CDR3 is TGTGCCACCGGAGGTGTAATGAACACTGAAGCTTTCTTT. The chain joins TRBV19 to TRBJ1-1, with unresolved D. Germline loops: CDR1 LNHDA, CDR2 SQIVND (reference sequence). V was clipped by 10 bases and J by 0 bases, with 12 bases between them. The CDR3 is made up of 13 amino acids. Looking up the rest from reference TRBV19 and TRBJ1-1 gives the full variable domain: DGGITQSPKYLFRKEGQNVTLSCEQNLNHDAMYWYRQDPGQGLRLIYYSQIVNDFQKGDIAEGYSVSREKKESFPLTVTSAQKNPTAFYLCATGGVMNTEAFFGQGTRLTVV.

The chain joins TRBV7-8 to TRBJ2-2, with D maybe TRBD2 (5 bases). Trimming took 1 base from V and 1 from J, leaving 13 bases between them. Germline lookup yields CDR1 SGHVS and CDR2 FQNEAQ. The CDR3 length is 17 residues. The CDR3, as DNA: TGTGCCAGCAGCTTAGACGTTTATAGCGTGAACACCGGGGAGCTGTTTTTT. Translating it yields CASSLDVYSVNTGELFF.

The chain is built from TRBV6-5 and TRBJ1-4, with D perhaps matching TRBD1 (6 bases). Trimming stripped 8 bases from V and 0 bases from J, with 13 bases between. CDR3 size: 15 residues. Germline CDR1 reads MNHEY; CDR2 reads SVGAGI. This CDR3 reads CASGTGAPTNEKLFF. The CDR3, as DNA: TGTGCCAGCGGGACGGGGGCCCCAACTAATGAAAAACTGTTTTTT.

Comment on this clone: Other DNA sequences in the sample encode the same CDR3. This chain joins TRBV5-1 and TRBJ2-3; 9 nucleotides line up with TRBD1. Germline CDR1 reads SGHRS; CDR2 reads YFSETQ. Losses at the gene ends were 2 bases for V and 3 bases for J; bases not matched to a gene: 4. CDR3 length: 15 residues. CDR3 nucleotide sequence: TGCGCCAGCAGCTTAACAGGGGGCTGGACAGATACGCAGTATTTT. This encodes CASSLTGGWTDTQYF. Combining the CDR3 with reference TRBV5-1 and TRBJ2-3 gives the whole variable domain KAGVTQTPRYLIKTRGQQVTLSCSPISGHRSVSWYQQTPGQGLQFLFEYFSETQRNKGNFPGRFSGRQFSNSRSEMNVSTLELGDSALYLCASSLTGGWTDTQYFGPGTRLTVL.

V and J are TRBV27 and TRBJ2-1, with TRBD1 as a possible D gene (6 bases). The germline gives CDR1 MNHEY, CDR2 SMNVEV (reference sequence). CDR3 size: 16 residues. The V and J ends lost 5 bases and 0 bases respectively, with 14 bases between them. Written as DNA, the CDR3 is TGTGCCAGCAGTCCAAGACAGGTCCGCTCCTACAATGAGCAGTTCTTC. Translating gives CASSPRQVRSYNEQFF.

This clone has a single count. The gene calls are TRBV15 and TRBJ2-7; 13 positions agree with TRBD2. The V segment lost 2 bases and the J segment 2 bases; nucleotides outside the gene matches: 9. Germline loops: CDR1 LNHNV, CDR2 YYDKDF (reference sequence). The CDR3 runs 18 residues. The CDR3 is CATSRQPRTSGSAYEQYF. The CDR3 DNA follows: TGTGCCACCAGCAGACAACCCCGGACTAGCGGGAGTGCCTACGAGCAGTACTTC.

J is TRBJ1-1 and V is TRBV29-1; D gene unclear. Trimming took 3 bases from V and 3 from J, leaving 11 bases between them. The CDR3 spans 13 residues. The germline V gene encodes CDR1 SQVTM and CDR2 ANQGSEA. The CDR3 nucleotides are TGCAGCGTTGACCGGCAGATTTACACTGAAGCTTTCTTT. Protein sequence: CSVDRQIYTEAFF.

DNA for the CDR3: TGTGCCAGTAGTACGCTGAGGACAGGACGTCTGCAGCCCCAGCATTTT. Encoded protein: CASSTLRTGRLQPQHF. The V and J genes are TRBV19 and TRBJ1-5; TRBD1 matches at 7 bases. The CDR3 extends over 16 amino acids. CDR1 is LNHDA, CDR2 SQIVND, per germline (reference sequence). Losses at the gene ends were 4 bases for V and 7 bases for J; bases not matched to a gene: 13.

V and J are TRBV10-3 and TRBJ2-7; perhaps TRBD2 as D (6 bases). The CDR3 extends over 14 amino acids. Germline CDR1 and CDR2: ENHRY and SYGVKD. Deletions cut 0 bases from V and 2 bases from J, with 8 bases between. CDR3 sequence (DNA): TGTGCCATCAGTGAGTCTCCGGGAGCCTACGAGCAGTACTTC. As protein: CAISESPGAYEQYF.

The chain couples TRBV5-1 to TRBJ2-4; 11 bases map to TRBD2. The CDR3 runs to 15 residues. V was pared by 3 bases and J by 8 bases, with 7 bases of the junction left unmatched. Looked up from germline, CDR1 is SGHRS and CDR2 is YFSETQ. This CDR3 reads CASSWTSGPTDIQYF. In DNA, the CDR3 is TGCGCCAGCAGCTGGACTAGCGGGCCGACGGACATTCAGTACTTC.

The rearrangement uses TRBV5-1 and TRBJ2-5; D gene ambiguous. CDR1 is SGHRS, CDR2 YFSETQ, per germline. Trimming stripped 0 bases from V and 5 bases from J, with 11 bases between. The CDR3 covers 14 residues. CDR3 region: CASSLAIGEETQYF. CDR3 in DNA: TGCGCCAGCAGCTTGGCCATCGGAGAGGAGACCCAGTACTTC.

This sequence joins TRBV21-1 and TRBJ1-2. TRBV21-1 is a pseudogene locus. The CDR3 is 11 amino acids. The CDR3, as DNA: TGTGCCAGCAGCAAATGGGGTGGCTACACCTTC. Translating it yields CASSKWGGYTF.

The V and J genes are TRBV7-2 and TRBJ2-1; 13 positions agree with TRBD2. The CDR3 covers 17 residues. Trimming removed 4 bases from V and 7 bases from J; junction bases left unmatched: 10. The germline CDR1 and CDR2 sequences are SGHTA and FQGNSA. The CDR3 spells CASSSRLLAGGTNEQFF. As DNA, the CDR3 is TGTGCCAGCAGCTCGCGCCTACTAGCGGGAGGGACGAATGAGCAGTTCTTC. Full variable domain (rest looked up from reference TRBV7-2 and TRBJ2-1): GAGVSQSPSNKVTEKGKDVELRCDPISGHTALYWYRQSLGQGLEFLIYFQGNSAPDKSGLPSDRFSAERTGGSVSTLTIQRTQQEDSAVYLCASSSRLLAGGTNEQFFGPGTRLTVL.